This T cell receptor beta chain came from a study of cytomegalovirus exposure and HLA in healthy donors. As for the study in general: The Caucasian-associated ancestry cluster held roughly 84% of more than 350 genotyped donors. Findings and limits, study-wide: Cytomegalovirus-associated status was assigned to around 160 TCR beta chains.

Worth noting for this clone: Its antigen remains unidentified.

Trimming took off 5 bases at V and 4 bases at J, with 8 bases between the two ends. The CDR3 sequence is 11 residues long. Germline V CDR1 and CDR2: SQVTM, ANQGSEA. Primers included in the PCR were 60 Vbeta and 13 Jbeta primers. This table comes from immunoSEQ multiplex PCR, and its TCRdb copy is limited to in-frame clones, with some not included. The sample includes about 200,000 clones, over 80% of them seen just once. This sequence was found in a boy aged 2 to 10 in good health and CMV-seronegative. The V call is TRBV29-1, the J call TRBJ1-2; D gene unclear. The sequencing sample was made of PBMCs. CDR3 coding DNA: TGCAGCGTTCCGGCGGGCTATGGCTACACCTTC. Protein: CSVPAGYGYTF.